One T cell receptor (beta chain) is described in this entry. Per the study methods: Quantification of nucleated cells was approximated via reference gene primer amplification. Assay used: immunoSEQ multiplex PCR; TCRdb lists only in-frame clones, some missing. V, J and clone size are those of that table, while D and trimming were read from the DNA. The sample has approximately 120,000 clones; more than 75% are singletons. This record comes from a study of blood T cell repertoires in COVID-19. Whole-study context: Donors in the United States, Italy and Spain gave samples during acute or convalescent COVID-19. T cells, B-cell-depleted T cells, or PBMCs supplied cDNA or gDNA.

CDR1 SNHLY and CDR2 FYNNEI come from the germline V gene. Trimming took off 3 bases at V and 3 bases at J, with 17 bases between the two ends. This CDR3 is 16 amino acids long. The chain couples TRBV2 to TRBJ1-2; perhaps TRBD1 as D (5 bases). This sequence originates from a human donor in a cohort sampled during active COVID-19. The sequencing input was peripheral blood. The CDR3 coding sequence is TGTGCCAGCAGTGACCTCCAGGGTATCAGGGACTATGGCTACACCTTC. Translated, it gives CASSDLQGIRDYGYTF.